This T cell receptor beta chain is from a study of blood T cells in healthy people across ages. Per germline, CDR1 LGHNA and CDR2 YNFKEQ. The length of the CDR3 is 14 residues. Trimming stripped 4 bases from V and 0 bases from J, with 10 bases between. PCR was performed a second time for 7 to 11 cycles using a sample-barcoded 5' primer and a J-beta primer mix. MiXCR, run by TCRdb on the 5' RACE reads, gives a single entry per CDR3 protein. The sample holds roughly 800,000 distinct CDR3 sequences, 55% to 75% seen once. The receptor comes from a man aged 25 to 40 in good health. The chain carries TRBV4-2 and TRBJ2-7; weak D call: TRBD2 (6 bases). Sequencing was carried out using blood. CDR3 loop: CASSPGVASYEQYF. The CDR3 DNA is TGTGCCAGCAGCCCGGGGGTAGCCTCCTACGAGCAGTACTTC.